This TCR beta chain originates from a study of blood T cell repertoires in COVID-19. Study in general: The cDNA or gDNA used as material had been derived from T cells, B-cell-depleted T cells, or PBMCs.

Original data processing: Scientists estimated how many nucleated cells there were by amplifying reference gene primers. Sequenced by immunoSEQ multiplex PCR; TCRdb stores in-frame clones only, minus some. The D gene and trimming were derived from the DNA, and the V and J assignments and clone size from that table. The table includes 200,000 to 250,000 clones, roughly 80% detected once. This TCR was recovered from a woman aged 60-75 years who had recovered from COVID-19. The material sequenced was peripheral blood.

CDR3 in amino acids: CASSLNAGAPYEQYF. The CDR3 region has the DNA TGCGCCAGCAGCTTGAATGCAGGGGCCCCCTACGAGCAGTACTTC. The chain carries TRBV5-1 and TRBJ2-7; D might be TRBD1 (6 bases). Germline V CDR1 and CDR2: SGHRS, YFSETQ. Trimming pared 1 base from V and 2 bases from J, leaving 13 bases between. The CDR3 loop spans 15 amino acids.